The 8 T cell receptor beta chains below come from one sample, sequenced in a study of blood T cell repertoires in COVID-19. Produced via immunoSEQ multiplex PCR; TCRdb's table is partial and in-frame only. The sample includes 80,000 to 100,000 clones, about 89% of them seen just once. The source material was peripheral blood. The source is a man between 50 and 59 years old with acute or convalescent COVID-19.

CDR3 amino acids: CAWSQGASDTQYF. CDR3 DNA: TGTGCCTGGAGTCAGGGGGCGTCAGATACGCAGTATTTT. The V gene is TRBV30, the J gene TRBJ2-3; 8 bases line up with TRBD1. Per the germline V gene, CDR1 is GTSNPN and CDR2 is SVGIG (reference sequence). The V segment lost 2 bases and the J segment 4 bases; nucleotides outside the gene matches: 2. This CDR3 contains 13 residues.

This rearrangement joins TRBV18 to TRBJ2-4; TRBD1 matches at 7 bases. With 3 bases clipped from V and 0 bases from J, the junction kept 5 bases outside the gene matches. The CDR3 extends over 16 amino acids. The germline gives CDR1 KGHSH, CDR2 LQKENI. The CDR3 nucleotides are TGTGCCAGCTCACCGGGACAGCTTACAGCCAAAAACATTCAGTACTTC. This encodes CASSPGQLTAKNIQYF.

Here the CDR3 reads CAWRFPSGETQYF. The CDR3 nucleotides are TGTGCCTGGAGATTCCCTTCGGGGGAGACCCAGTACTTC. The chain uses TRBV30 and TRBJ2-5, with D possibly matching TRBD2 (5 bases). The CDR3 has 13 amino acids. Germline-derived CDR1 and CDR2 are GTSNPN and SVGIG (reference sequence). V was trimmed by 3 bases and J by 5 bases, leaving 13 bases between them.

The genes are TRBV6-5 and TRBJ1-2; no reliable D call. Germline CDR1 reads MNHEY; CDR2 reads SVGAGI. CDR3 size: 14 residues. V lost 10 bases and J 0 bases, leaving 15 bases between the germline ends. The CDR3 nucleotides read TGTGCCACCCAGAGGCAGCAAGCTAACTATGGCTACACCTTC. It codes for CATQRQQANYGYTF.

V gene TRBV6-5 combines with J gene TRBJ2-7, with 7 positions matching TRBD1. The length of the CDR3 is 13 residues. From germline, CDR1 is MNHEY and CDR2 SVGAGI. The V gene end was trimmed by 6 bases and the J gene end by 6 bases; junction bases not matched to a gene: 8. CDR3 bases: TGTGCCAGCAGCTATGACAGGGCCCGCGAGCAGTACTTC. Translating it yields CASSYDRAREQYF.

V gene TRBV3-1 (or the pseudogene TRBV3-2) combines with J gene TRBJ1-1; possibly TRBD1 for D (5 bases). The CDR3 has 18 residues. Germline CDR1 and CDR2: LGHDT and YNNKEL (reference sequence). Trimming cost V 0 bases and J 11 bases, with 28 bases left between them. The CDR3 protein is CASSQERGFATVNHQAFF. For the CDR3, the DNA is TGTGCCAGCAGCCAAGAAAGGGGTTTCGCGACCGTCAACCACCAGGCTTTCTTT.

The V and J genes are TRBV3-1 (or the pseudogene TRBV3-2) and TRBJ1-6; 12 bases agree with TRBD1. V shed 4 bases and J 9 bases; nucleotides not matched to a gene: 4. The germline gives CDR1 LGHDT, CDR2 YNNKEL (reference sequence). The CDR3 has 15 residues. Written as DNA, the CDR3 is TGTGCCAGCAGCCCCGGGACAGGGGGCATTTCACCCCTCCACTTT. It codes for CASSPGTGGISPLHF.

The rearrangement uses TRBV6-6 and TRBJ2-7; D call uncertain. The V end was cut by 0 bases, the J end by 0 bases, with 9 bases between. Germline CDR1 reads MNHNY; CDR2 reads SVGAGI (reference sequence). There are 15 residues in the CDR3. The CDR3 sequence: CASSYSPRFSYEQYF. CDR3 nucleotides: TGTGCCAGCAGTTACTCCCCCCGGTTCTCCTACGAGCAGTACTTC.